The clone carrying this T cell receptor (beta chain) appeared a single time. Antigen unknown. The repertoire was sequenced with immunoSEQ multiplex PCR; TCRdb's copy has only in-frame clones and lacks some. The sample has 90,000 to 100,000 clones; 85% to 90% are singletons. The time point here: week 47, end of study. Vaccination comprised doses that each held 300 ug of mutant IDH1 20-mer peptide, plus topical imiquimod. The patients were given eight vaccinations, one each in weeks 1, 3, 5, 7, 11, 15, 19 and 23. Donors harbored newly found WHO grade 3 or 4 IDH1-mutant, ATRX-lost astrocytomas. The data stem from a study of a mutant IDH1 vaccine in newly diagnosed glioma. Turning to the study itself: Following radiotherapy alone, or alongside temozolomide cycles, vaccination was started after an interval of 4-6 weeks.

Study outcomes and limitations: The occurrence of vaccine-induced immune responses was seen in 80% to 95% of patients.

Germline loops: CDR1 SGHTS, CDR2 YDEGEE. The CDR3 contains 12 residues. V was clipped by 5 bases and J by 5 bases, with 5 bases between them. The TCR originated in a woman between 45 and 65 years old with glioma. The sample consisted of PBMCs, taken from a glioma patient whose treatment included an IDH1 peptide vaccine. J is TRBJ1-6 and V is TRBV5-8; D unresolved. CDR3: CASRVDNSPLHF. The CDR3 nucleotides read TGTGCCAGCAGGGTAGATAATTCACCCCTCCACTTT.